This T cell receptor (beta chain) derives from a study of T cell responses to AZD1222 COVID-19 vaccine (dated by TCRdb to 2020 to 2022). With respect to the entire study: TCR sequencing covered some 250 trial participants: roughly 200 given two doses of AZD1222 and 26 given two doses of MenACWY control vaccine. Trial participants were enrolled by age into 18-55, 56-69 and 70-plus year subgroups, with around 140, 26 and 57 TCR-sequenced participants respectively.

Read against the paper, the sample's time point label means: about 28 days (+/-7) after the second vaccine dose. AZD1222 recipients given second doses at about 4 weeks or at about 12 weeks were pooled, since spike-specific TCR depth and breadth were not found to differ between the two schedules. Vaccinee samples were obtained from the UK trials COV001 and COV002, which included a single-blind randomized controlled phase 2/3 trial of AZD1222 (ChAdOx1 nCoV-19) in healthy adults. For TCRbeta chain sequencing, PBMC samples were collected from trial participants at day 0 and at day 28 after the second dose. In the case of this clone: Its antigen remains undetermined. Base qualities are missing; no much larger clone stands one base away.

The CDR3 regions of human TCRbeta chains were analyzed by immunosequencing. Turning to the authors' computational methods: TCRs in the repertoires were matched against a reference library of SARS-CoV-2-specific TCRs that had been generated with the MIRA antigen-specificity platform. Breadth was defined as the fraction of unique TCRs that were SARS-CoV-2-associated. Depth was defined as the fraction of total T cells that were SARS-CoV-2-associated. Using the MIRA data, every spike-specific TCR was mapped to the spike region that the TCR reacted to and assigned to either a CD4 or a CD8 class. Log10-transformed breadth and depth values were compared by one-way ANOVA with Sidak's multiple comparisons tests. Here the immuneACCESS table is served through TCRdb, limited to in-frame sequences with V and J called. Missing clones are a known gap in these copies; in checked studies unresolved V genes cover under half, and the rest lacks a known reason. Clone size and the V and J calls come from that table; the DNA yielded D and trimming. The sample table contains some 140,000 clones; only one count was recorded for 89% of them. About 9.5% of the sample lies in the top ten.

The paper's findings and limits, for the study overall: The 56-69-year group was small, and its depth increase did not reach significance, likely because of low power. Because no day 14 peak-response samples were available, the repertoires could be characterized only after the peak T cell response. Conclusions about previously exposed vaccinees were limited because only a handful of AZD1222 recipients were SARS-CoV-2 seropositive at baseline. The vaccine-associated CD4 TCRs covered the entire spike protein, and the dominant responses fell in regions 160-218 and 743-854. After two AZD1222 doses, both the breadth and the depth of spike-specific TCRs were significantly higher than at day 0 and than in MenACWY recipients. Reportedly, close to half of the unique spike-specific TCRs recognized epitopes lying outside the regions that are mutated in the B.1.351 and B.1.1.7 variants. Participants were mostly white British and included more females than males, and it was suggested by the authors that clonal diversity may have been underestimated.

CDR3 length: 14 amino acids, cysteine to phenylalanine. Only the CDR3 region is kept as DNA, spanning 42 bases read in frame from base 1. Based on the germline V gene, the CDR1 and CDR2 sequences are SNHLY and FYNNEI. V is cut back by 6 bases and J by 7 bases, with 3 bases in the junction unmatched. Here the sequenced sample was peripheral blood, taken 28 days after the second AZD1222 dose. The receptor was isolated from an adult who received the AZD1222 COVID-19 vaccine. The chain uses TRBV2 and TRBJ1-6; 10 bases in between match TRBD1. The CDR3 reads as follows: CASRGQGQNSPLHF. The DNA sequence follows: TGTGCCAGCAGGGGACAGGGGCAGAATTCACCCCTCCACTTT.